The 27 T cell receptor beta chains below were found in one sample sequenced in a study of cytomegalovirus exposure and HLA in healthy donors. Here immunoSEQ multiplex PCR was the method, and the copy in TCRdb shows in-frame clones only, minus some. Here the sample spans about 110,000 clones, around 95% being singletons. Material for sequencing was PBMCs. The source of these receptors is a woman younger than 30 in good health and CMV-seronegative.

The V and J genes are TRBV28 and TRBJ2-5; D unclear. This CDR3 comprises 13 residues. V lost 6 bases, J lost 0 bases, and 8 bases lay in between. Germline V gene data show CDR1 as MDHEN and CDR2 as SYDVKM. The DNA of the CDR3 is TGTGCCAGCAGGTCTACGTACCAAGAGACCCAGTACTTC. As protein: CASRSTYQETQYF.

The V and J genes are TRBV4-1 and TRBJ2-2; 9 bases match TRBD2. CDR1 and CDR2 from the germline V gene are MGHRA and YSYEKL. V lost 0 bases to trimming and J lost 2 bases; unmatched junction nucleotides: 7. The CDR3 runs to 18 residues. The CDR3 here is CASSQEVLAGRNTGELFF. CDR3 nucleotides: TGCGCCAGCAGCCAAGAAGTTCTAGCGGGGCGTAACACCGGGGAGCTGTTTTTT.

The chain links TRBV7-2 to TRBJ2-5; D is undetermined. The V and J ends lost 3 bases and 5 bases respectively, with 10 bases between them. Germline values: CDR1 SGHTA, CDR2 FQGNSA. CDR3 length: 13 residues. CDR3 sequence: CASSFNSRETQYF. The CDR3 nucleotides are TGTGCCAGCAGCTTTAATAGCCGGGAGACCCAGTACTTC.

This rearrangement joins TRBV11-2 to TRBJ2-1; a weak D match, TRBD2 (5 bases). Trimming shortened V by 6 bases and J by 9 bases, and 21 bases separated the two germline ends. CDR3 length: 15 residues. Germline CDR1 is SGHAT and CDR2 is FQNNGV. CDR3 protein: CASRFRQDGRGEQFF. In DNA form, the CDR3 reads TGTGCCAGCAGGTTCAGGCAGGACGGCCGGGGTGAGCAGTTCTTC.

The rearrangement uses TRBV29-1 and TRBJ2-1, with D unresolved. From germline, CDR1 is SQVTM and CDR2 ANQGSEA. Trimming took 1 base from V and 6 from J, leaving 16 bases between them. This CDR3 region has 15 residues. CDR3 sequence: CSVEGGSGIANEQFF. The CDR3 nucleotides are TGCAGCGTTGAAGGTGGGTCGGGTATCGCCAATGAGCAGTTCTTC.

The CDR3 coding sequence is TGTGCCAGCAGCTTAATGGGTTATGACGGACTCCCCTCCTACAATGAGCAGTTCTTC. Translation: CASSLMGYDGLPSYNEQFF. The genes are TRBV7-3 and TRBJ2-1; D is perhaps TRBD2 (5 bases). Germline assignment: CDR1 SGHTA and CDR2 FQGTGA. CDR3 size: 19 residues. V shed 1 base and J shed 0 bases, with 19 bases lying between them.

V gene TRBV6-5 combines with J gene TRBJ1-6, with a weak D call TRBD1 (6 bases). CDR3 length equals 15 residues. The germline CDR1 and CDR2 sequences are MNHEY and SVGAGI. V was pared by 6 bases and J by 14 bases, with 23 bases between. In DNA, the CDR3 is TGTGCCAGCAGGAGGACAGTGGGCCATTGGTCGGCCCTCCACTTT. As protein: CASRRTVGHWSALHF.

The chain links TRBV7-2 to TRBJ1-2, with D possibly TRBD1 on 5 matching bases. Trimming left V 5 bases short and J 4 bases short, with 14 bases between. CDR1 SGHTA and CDR2 FQGNSA come from the germline V gene. This CDR3 has 14 amino acids. CDR3 nucleotide sequence: TGTGCCAGCAGCCGGTACGGGGGGGGCTATGGCTACACCTTC. The encoded protein is CASSRYGGGYGYTF.

The J gene is TRBJ1-1, the V gene TRBV4-2; TRBD1 matches 9 bases. The CDR3 has 15 residues. Germline CDR1 LGHNA, CDR2 YNFKEQ. J gave up 9 bases and V 0 bases, and 8 bases lay outside the gene matches. CDR3 sequence: CASSQDGRQGVKAFF. DNA for the CDR3: TGTGCCAGCAGCCAAGATGGGAGACAGGGGGTGAAAGCTTTCTTT.

This sequence joins TRBV6-1 and TRBJ1-1; TRBD1 matches at 7 bases. The CDR3 length is 15 residues. In germline, CDR1 is MNHNS, CDR2 SASEGT. Germline trimming cut 8 bases from V and 1 base from J; bases unmatched to any gene: 10. For the CDR3, the DNA is TGTGCCAGCGGATACAGGGGTGGGGGGAACACTGAAGCTTTCTTT. Translating it yields CASGYRGGGNTEAFF.

The rearrangement joins TRBV7-2 to TRBJ2-1; 7 bases agree with TRBD2. The CDR3 has 15 residues. CDR1 is SGHTA and CDR2 is FQGNSA in the germline V gene. Trimming removed 3 bases from V and 4 bases from J; junction bases left unmatched: 6. This chain's CDR3 is CASSFSLAVYNEQFF. Here the CDR3 DNA reads TGTGCCAGCAGCTTTTCGCTAGCGGTGTACAATGAGCAGTTCTTC. Full variable domain (rest looked up from reference TRBV7-2 and TRBJ2-1): GAGVSQSPSNKVTEKGKDVELRCDPISGHTALYWYRQSLGQGLEFLIYFQGNSAPDKSGLPSDRFSAERTGGSVSTLTIQRTQQEDSAVYLCASSFSLAVYNEQFFGPGTRLTVL.

The CDR3 region has the DNA TGTGCCAGAAGCTTGGACTTCCCGGAGAACGGGGATGAGCAGTTCTTC. Residues: CARSLDFPENGDEQFF. The genes are TRBV5-3 and TRBJ2-1; D might be TRBD2 (5 bases). TRBV5-3 is an open reading frame, and its role is uncertain. V was pared by 0 bases and J by 8 bases, with 18 bases between. The CDR3 covers 16 residues.

The chain joins TRBV18 to TRBJ2-1; 14 bases line up with TRBD2. Trimming cost V 1 base and J 7 bases; bases outside gene matches: 3. The germline V gene has CDR1 KGHSH and CDR2 LQKENI. The length of the CDR3 is 16 residues. CDR3 amino acids: CASSPRGLAGGNEQFF. CDR3 nucleotide sequence: TGTGCCAGCTCACCACGAGGACTAGCGGGGGGTAATGAGCAGTTCTTC.

This clone showed up just a few times. The chain links TRBV21-1 to TRBJ1-4. TRBV21-1 is termed a pseudogene. This CDR3 is 19 amino acids long. The CDR3 region is CASSNNNATGGPLNEKLFF. CDR3 DNA sequence: TGTGCCAGCAGCAATAATAATGCTACGGGGGGGCCCCTTAATGAAAAACTGTTTTTT.

The rearrangement uses TRBV7-8 and TRBJ2-5; tentative D call: TRBD2 (6 bases). Germline assignment: CDR1 SGHVS and CDR2 FQNEAQ. The CDR3 contains 15 residues. V was cut by 4 bases and J by 3 bases, with 15 bases left in between. As DNA, the CDR3 is TGTGCCAGCAGCTCGCACGGCGGAGGGAAAGAGACCCAGTACTTC. As protein: CASSSHGGGKETQYF.

This chain uses TRBV5-1 with TRBJ1-2; 8 nucleotides align to TRBD1. Germline assignment: CDR1 SGHRS and CDR2 YFSETQ. The trim removed 3 bases at V and 2 bases at J, leaving 12 bases unmatched. This CDR3 contains 17 residues. CDR3 DNA: TGCGCCAGCAGCTACGGACAGGGAAGACGATTAAACTATGGCTACACCTTC. Residues: CASSYGQGRRLNYGYTF.

This clone was counted a few times. V usage is TRBV11-2 and J usage is TRBJ2-3, with 8 positions matching TRBD1. There are 15 residues in the CDR3. Trimming took 4 bases from V and 3 from J; bases not matched to a gene: 6. Germline values: CDR1 SGHAT, CDR2 FQNNGV. CDR3 coding DNA: TGTGCCAGCAGCTCCGGACAGGGTATTACAGATACGCAGTATTTT. It yields the protein CASSSGQGITDTQYF.

The rearrangement links TRBV4-2 to TRBJ1-2; TRBD1 is a possible D gene (6 bases). CDR1 and CDR2 (germline): LGHNA, YNFKEQ. Trimming took 1 base from V and 1 from J, leaving 16 bases between them. The CDR3 runs to 17 residues. The CDR3 DNA sequence: TGTGCCAGCAGCCAAGCAGAAGCGGACAGCTATAACTATGGCTACACCTTC. This sequence encodes CASSQAEADSYNYGYTF.

This sequence joins TRBV6-5 and TRBJ2-5; possible D gene TRBD2, 6 bases. The CDR3 loop spans 13 amino acids. CDR1 MNHEY and CDR2 SVGAGI come from the germline V gene. V was pared by 5 bases and J by 3 bases, with 10 bases between. This CDR3 is CASSAREKETQYF. The DNA of the CDR3 is TGTGCCAGCAGTGCCCGGGAGAAAGAGACCCAGTACTTC.

This rearrangement joins TRBV27 to TRBJ1-4, with TRBD1 matching 10 bases. V lost 6 bases, J lost 5 bases, and 15 bases stayed unmatched. The CDR3 runs to 18 residues. The germline gives CDR1 MNHEY, CDR2 SMNVEV (reference sequence). This chain's CDR3 is CASSRQGATLKTNEKLFF. The DNA for the CDR3 is TGTGCCAGCAGCCGACAGGGGGCAACACTAAAGACGAATGAAAAACTGTTTTTT.

The chain joins TRBV4-1 to TRBJ1-6; D is unresolved. Trimming took 1 base from V and 9 from J, leaving 7 bases between them. Germline assignment: CDR1 MGHRA and CDR2 YSYEKL. This CDR3 spans 13 amino acids. DNA for the CDR3: TGCGCCAGCAGCCAAGTTCGGGTTTCACCCCTCCACTTT. Its translation: CASSQVRVSPLHF.

The chain joins TRBV7-2 to TRBJ1-2; D gene ambiguous. Germline V lookup: CDR1 SGHTA, CDR2 FQGNSA. Trimming removed 5 bases at V and 5 bases at J, with 12 bases between. The length of the CDR3 is 13 residues. The CDR3 loop reads CASSLGPDYGYTF. The CDR3 nucleotides read TGTGCCAGCAGCCTAGGGCCAGATTATGGCTACACCTTC.

The chain uses TRBV7-2 and TRBJ1-2, with 8 bases aligning to TRBD1. Germline loops: CDR1 SGHTA, CDR2 FQGNSA. V lost 5 bases, J lost 8 bases, and 7 bases stayed unmatched. The CDR3 is 13 residues long. For the CDR3, the DNA is TGTGCCAGCAGCCCCAGGACAGGGCGAGGCTACACCTTC. Translating it yields CASSPRTGRGYTF.

This chain uses TRBV18 with TRBJ1-3; D perhaps matches TRBD1 (5 bases). V was pared by 3 bases and J by 8 bases, with 14 bases between. CDR1 is KGHSH and CDR2 is LQKENI in the germline V gene. This CDR3 comprises 14 residues. CDR3 nucleotide sequence: TGTGCCAGCTCACCCTCGACAGCTATTGACACCATATATTTT. Translated: CASSPSTAIDTIYF.

The rearrangement links TRBV11-1 to TRBJ2-2, with D possibly TRBD1 on 7 matching bases. V was trimmed by 7 bases and J by 2 bases, leaving 11 bases between them. This CDR3 comprises 14 residues. From germline, CDR1 is SGHAT and CDR2 FQDESV (reference sequence). The CDR3 bases are TGTGCCAGCAACAGGGGAGGAAACACCGGGGAGCTGTTTTTT. Amino acids: CASNRGGNTGELFF.

This chain joins TRBV15 and TRBJ2-5; 10 bases agree with TRBD2. Per germline, CDR1 LNHNV and CDR2 YYDKDF (reference sequence). Trimming at V came to 5 bases and at J to 4 bases, leaving 10 bases not matched to a gene. This CDR3 is built from 16 residues. Here the CDR3 DNA reads TGTGCCACCAGCCCCCTTCGGCTAGCGGGGGTAGAGACCCAGTACTTC. It translates to CATSPLRLAGVETQYF.

V usage is TRBV4-3 and J usage is TRBJ1-4, with 9 bases aligning to TRBD1. CDR3 size: 15 residues. V trimming: 3 bases; J trimming: 5 bases; junction bases outside the gene matches: 4. Germline V CDR1 and CDR2: LGHNA, YSLEER. The CDR3 DNA is TGCGCCAGCAGCCATGACAGGGGGGAGAATGAAAAACTGTTTTTT. This translates into CASSHDRGENEKLFF.